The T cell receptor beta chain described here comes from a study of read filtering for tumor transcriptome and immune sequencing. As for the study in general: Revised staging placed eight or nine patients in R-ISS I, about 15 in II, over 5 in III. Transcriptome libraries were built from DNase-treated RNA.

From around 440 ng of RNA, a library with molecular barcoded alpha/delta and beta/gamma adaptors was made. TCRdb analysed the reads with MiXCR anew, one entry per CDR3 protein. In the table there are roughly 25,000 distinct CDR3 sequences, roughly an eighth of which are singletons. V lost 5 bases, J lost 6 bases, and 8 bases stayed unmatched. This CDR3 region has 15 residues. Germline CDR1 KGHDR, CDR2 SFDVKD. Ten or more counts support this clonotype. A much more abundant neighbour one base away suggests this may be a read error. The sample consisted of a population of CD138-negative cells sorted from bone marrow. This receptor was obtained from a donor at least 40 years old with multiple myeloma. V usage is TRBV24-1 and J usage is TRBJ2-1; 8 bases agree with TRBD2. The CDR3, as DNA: TGTGCCACCAGTGGGGCGGGAGGTTCGGGCAATGAGCAGTTCTTC. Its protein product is CATSGAGGSGNEQFF.